This paragraph reports one T cell receptor beta chain. Its antigen is unknown. This entry belongs to a study of T cell responses to AZD1222 COVID-19 vaccine. Findings and limits, study-wide: White British donors predominated, females outnumbered males, and clonal diversity was possibly underestimated. Baseline testing showed seropositivity in only a handful of AZD1222 recipients.

Trimming removed 7 bases from V and 5 bases from J, with 15 bases in between. The CDR3 spans 15 residues. Germline V gives CDR1 SNHLY, CDR2 FYNNEI. Assay: immunoSEQ multiplex PCR; the TCRdb copy retains only in-frame clones and omits some. This table holds 120,000 or so clones, 90% found once. This chain uses TRBV2 with TRBJ1-6; a weak D match, TRBD1 (6 bases). The source is an adult in good health. This material consisted of peripheral blood, taken on day 0 of AZD1222 vaccination. This CDR3 reads CASNREGGNNSPLHF. Here the CDR3 DNA reads TGTGCCAGCAACCGAGAGGGGGGTAATAATTCACCCCTCCACTTT.